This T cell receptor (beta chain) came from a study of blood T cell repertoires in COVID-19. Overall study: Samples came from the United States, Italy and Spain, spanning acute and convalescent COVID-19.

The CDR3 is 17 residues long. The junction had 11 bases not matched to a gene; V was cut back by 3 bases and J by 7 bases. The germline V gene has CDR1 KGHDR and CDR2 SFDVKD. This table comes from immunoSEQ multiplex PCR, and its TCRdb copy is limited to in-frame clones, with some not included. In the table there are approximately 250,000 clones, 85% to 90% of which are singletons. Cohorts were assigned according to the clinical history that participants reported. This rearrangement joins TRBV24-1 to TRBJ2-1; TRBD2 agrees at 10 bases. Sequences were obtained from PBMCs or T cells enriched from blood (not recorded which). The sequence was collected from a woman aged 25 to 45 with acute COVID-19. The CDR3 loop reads CATSDPPGSGRGNEQFF. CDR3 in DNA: TGTGCCACCAGTGATCCCCCCGGGAGCGGGAGGGGGAATGAGCAGTTCTTC.